This T cell receptor (beta chain) was documented in a study of neurological immune-mediated disorders. Study information: The disease course was relapsing-remitting in around 30 and secondary progressive in about 9% of the 34 multiple sclerosis patients.

PBMCs stored at -80 C, 2 million in total, were the source of the unsorted libraries. Study-level points and caveats: Across subjects, expanded clones had no CDR3 amino acid sequences in common, pointing to private repertoires in all groups.

A single run covered 15-18 subjects with over 170 million TCR-beta sequences. TCRdb passed the 5' RACE reads through MiXCR, listing each CDR3 protein once. The table includes about 78,000 distinct CDR3 sequences, less than 5.5% detected once. V lost 6 bases to trimming and J lost 3 bases, with 17 bases between them. Germline V CDR1 and CDR2: DFQATT, SNEGSKA (reference sequence). CDR3 length: 15 amino acids. This clonotype has a count of ten or more. Its target is not known. This receptor was identified in a woman aged 25-40 years with multiple sclerosis. The sequenced sample consisted of PBMCs. The gene calls are TRBV20-1 and TRBJ1-4; no firm D call. In DNA, the CDR3 is TGCAGTGCCCGAACACCTGAAAGACCTAATGAAAAACTGTTTTTT. Translation gives CSARTPERPNEKLFF.